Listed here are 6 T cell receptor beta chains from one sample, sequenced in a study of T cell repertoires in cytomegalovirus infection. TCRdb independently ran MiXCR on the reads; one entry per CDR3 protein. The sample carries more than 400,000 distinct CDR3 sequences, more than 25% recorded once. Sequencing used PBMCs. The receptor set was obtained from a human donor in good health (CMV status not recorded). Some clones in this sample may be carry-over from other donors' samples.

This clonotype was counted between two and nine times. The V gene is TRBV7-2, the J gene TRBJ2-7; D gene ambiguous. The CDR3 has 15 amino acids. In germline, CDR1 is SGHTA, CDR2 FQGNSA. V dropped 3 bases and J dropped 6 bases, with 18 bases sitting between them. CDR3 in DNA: TGTGCCAGCAGCTTCTTGTCAGGCTCTTTAGGCGAGCAGTACTTC. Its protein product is CASSFLSGSLGEQYF.

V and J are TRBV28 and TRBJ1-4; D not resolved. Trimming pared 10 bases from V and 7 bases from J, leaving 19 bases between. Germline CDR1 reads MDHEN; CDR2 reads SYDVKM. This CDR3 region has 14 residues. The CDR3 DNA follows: TGTGCCACACGGGGTGGGTGGCAAAGTGAAAAACTGTTTTTT. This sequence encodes CATRGGWQSEKLFF.

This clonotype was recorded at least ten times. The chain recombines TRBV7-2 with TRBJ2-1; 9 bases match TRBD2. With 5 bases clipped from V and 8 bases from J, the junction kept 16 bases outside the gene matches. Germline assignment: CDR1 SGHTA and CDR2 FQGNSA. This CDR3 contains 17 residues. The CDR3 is CASSPSLVAGVKDEQFF. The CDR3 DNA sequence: TGTGCCAGCAGCCCCTCCTTAGTAGCGGGAGTGAAGGATGAGCAGTTCTTC.

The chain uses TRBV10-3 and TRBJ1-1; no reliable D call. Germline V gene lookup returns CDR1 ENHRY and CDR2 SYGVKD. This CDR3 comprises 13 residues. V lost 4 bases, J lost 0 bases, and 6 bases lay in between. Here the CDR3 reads CAISVRLNTEAFF. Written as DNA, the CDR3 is TGTGCCATCAGTGTAAGGCTGAACACTGAAGCTTTCTTT.

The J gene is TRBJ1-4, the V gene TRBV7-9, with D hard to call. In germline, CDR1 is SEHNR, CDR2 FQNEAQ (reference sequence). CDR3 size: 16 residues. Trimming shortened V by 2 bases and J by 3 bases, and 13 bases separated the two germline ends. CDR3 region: CASSLSPREPNEKLFF. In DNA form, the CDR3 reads TGTGCCAGCAGCTTAAGTCCGAGGGAACCTAATGAAAAACTGTTTTTT.

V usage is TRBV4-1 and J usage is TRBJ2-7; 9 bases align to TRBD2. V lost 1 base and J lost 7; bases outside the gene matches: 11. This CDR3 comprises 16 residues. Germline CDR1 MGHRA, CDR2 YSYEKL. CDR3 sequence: CASSQGTGTSIREQYF. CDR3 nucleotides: TGCGCCAGCAGCCAAGGGACCGGGACTAGCATAAGGGAGCAGTACTTC.